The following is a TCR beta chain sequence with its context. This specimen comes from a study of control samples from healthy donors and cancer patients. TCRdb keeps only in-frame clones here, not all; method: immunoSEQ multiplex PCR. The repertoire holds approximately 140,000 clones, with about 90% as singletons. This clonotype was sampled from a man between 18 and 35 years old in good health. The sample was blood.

For the CDR3, the DNA is TGTGCCAGCAGCCAAGGACGGGGGCCCACCTACGAGCAGTACTTC. It translates to CASSQGRGPTYEQYF. The rearrangement joins TRBV4-2 to TRBJ2-7; tentatively, D is TRBD1 or TRBD2 (6 bases each). The V end lost 1 base, the J end lost 2 bases, and 12 bases lay between the germline ends. CDR3 size: 15 residues. The germline V gene has CDR1 LGHNA and CDR2 YNFKEQ.